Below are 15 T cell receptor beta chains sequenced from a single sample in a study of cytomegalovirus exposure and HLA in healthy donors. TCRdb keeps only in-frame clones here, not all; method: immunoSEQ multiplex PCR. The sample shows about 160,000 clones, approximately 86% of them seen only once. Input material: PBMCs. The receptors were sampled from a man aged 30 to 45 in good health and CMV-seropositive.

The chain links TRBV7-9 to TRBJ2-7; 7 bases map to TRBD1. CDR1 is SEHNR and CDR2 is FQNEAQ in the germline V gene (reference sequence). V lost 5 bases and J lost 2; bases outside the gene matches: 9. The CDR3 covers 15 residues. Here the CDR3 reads CASSPGTAITYEQYF. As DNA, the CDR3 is TGTGCCAGCAGCCCGGGGACAGCCATTACCTACGAGCAGTACTTC.

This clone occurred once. The CDR3 DNA reads as TGTGCCAGTAACCCCAGGGGATTGAACACCGGGGAGCTGTTTTTT. Amino acid sequence: CASNPRGLNTGELFF. This sequence joins TRBV11-2 and TRBJ2-2, with TRBD1 as a possible D gene (6 bases). This CDR3 is built from 15 residues. Germline V gene sequence: CDR1 SGHAT, CDR2 FQNNGV. Trimming cost V 9 bases and J 1 base, with 15 bases left between them. The variable domain in full, with the rest retrieved from reference TRBV11-2 and TRBJ2-2, is EAGVAQSPRYKIIEKRQSVAFWCNPISGHATLYWYQQILGQGPKLLIQFQNNGVVDDSQLPKDRFSAERLKGVDSTLKIQPAKLEDSAVYLCASNPRGLNTGELFFGEGSRLTVL.

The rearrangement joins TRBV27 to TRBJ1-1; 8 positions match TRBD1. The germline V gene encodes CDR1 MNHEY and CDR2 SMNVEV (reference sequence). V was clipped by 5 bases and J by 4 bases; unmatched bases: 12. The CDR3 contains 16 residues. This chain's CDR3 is CASSPSGQGWGTEAFF. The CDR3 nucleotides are TGTGCCAGCAGTCCATCCGGACAGGGATGGGGCACTGAAGCTTTCTTT.

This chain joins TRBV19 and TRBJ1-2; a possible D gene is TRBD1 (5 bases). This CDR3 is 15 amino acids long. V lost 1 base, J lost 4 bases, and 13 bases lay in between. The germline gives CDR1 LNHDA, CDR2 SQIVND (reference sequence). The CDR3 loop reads CASSIVRQGAYGYTF. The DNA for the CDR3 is TGTGCCAGTAGTATAGTTCGCCAGGGTGCCTATGGCTACACCTTC.

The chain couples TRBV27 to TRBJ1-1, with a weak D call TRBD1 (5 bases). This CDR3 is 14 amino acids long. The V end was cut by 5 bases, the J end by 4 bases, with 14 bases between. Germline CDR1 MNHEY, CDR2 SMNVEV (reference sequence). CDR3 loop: CASSPNKGPTEAFF. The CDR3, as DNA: TGTGCCAGCAGTCCAAACAAGGGGCCCACTGAAGCTTTCTTT.

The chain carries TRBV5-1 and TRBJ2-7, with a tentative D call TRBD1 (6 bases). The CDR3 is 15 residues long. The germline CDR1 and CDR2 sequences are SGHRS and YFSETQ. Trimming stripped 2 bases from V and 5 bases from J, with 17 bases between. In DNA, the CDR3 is TGCGCCAGCAGCTTTCTACAGGGTGAGAGGCACGAGCAGTACTTC. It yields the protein CASSFLQGERHEQYF.

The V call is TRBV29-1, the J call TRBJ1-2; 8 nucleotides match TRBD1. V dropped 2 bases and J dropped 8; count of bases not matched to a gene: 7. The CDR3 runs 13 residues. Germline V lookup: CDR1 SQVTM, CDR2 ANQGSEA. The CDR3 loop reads CSVENPGGWGYTF. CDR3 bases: TGCAGCGTTGAAAACCCAGGGGGCTGGGGCTACACCTTC.

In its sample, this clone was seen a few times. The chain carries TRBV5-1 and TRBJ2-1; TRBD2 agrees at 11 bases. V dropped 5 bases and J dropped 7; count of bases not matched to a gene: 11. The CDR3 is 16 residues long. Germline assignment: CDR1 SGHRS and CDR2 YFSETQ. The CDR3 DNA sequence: TGCGCCAGCAGTGAATTAGCGGGGGGGACGGGGAATGAGCAGTTCTTC. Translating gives CASSELAGGTGNEQFF.

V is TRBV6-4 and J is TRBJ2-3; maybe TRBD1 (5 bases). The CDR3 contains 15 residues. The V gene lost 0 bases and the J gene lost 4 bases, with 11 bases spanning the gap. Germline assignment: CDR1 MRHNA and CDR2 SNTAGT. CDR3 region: CASSDSTQGADTQYF. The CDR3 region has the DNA TGTGCCAGCAGTGACTCGACTCAGGGCGCAGATACGCAGTATTTT.

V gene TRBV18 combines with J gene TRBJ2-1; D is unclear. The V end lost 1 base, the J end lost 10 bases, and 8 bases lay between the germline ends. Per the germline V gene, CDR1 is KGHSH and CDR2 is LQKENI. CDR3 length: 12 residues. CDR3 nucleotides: TGTGCCAGCTCACCACTCCGAGGAGAGCAGTTCTTC. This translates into CASSPLRGEQFF.

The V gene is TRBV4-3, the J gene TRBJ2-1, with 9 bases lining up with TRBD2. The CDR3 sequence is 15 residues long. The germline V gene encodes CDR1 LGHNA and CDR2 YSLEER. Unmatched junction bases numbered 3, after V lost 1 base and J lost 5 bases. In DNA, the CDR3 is TGCGCCAGCAGCCAAGTGGCGGGGGGGAACAATGAGCAGTTCTTC. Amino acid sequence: CASSQVAGGNNEQFF.

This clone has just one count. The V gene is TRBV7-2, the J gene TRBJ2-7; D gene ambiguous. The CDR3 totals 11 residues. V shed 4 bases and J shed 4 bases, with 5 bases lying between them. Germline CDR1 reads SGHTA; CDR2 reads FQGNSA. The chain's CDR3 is CASSYQYEQYF. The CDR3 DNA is TGTGCCAGCAGCTATCAATACGAGCAGTACTTC.

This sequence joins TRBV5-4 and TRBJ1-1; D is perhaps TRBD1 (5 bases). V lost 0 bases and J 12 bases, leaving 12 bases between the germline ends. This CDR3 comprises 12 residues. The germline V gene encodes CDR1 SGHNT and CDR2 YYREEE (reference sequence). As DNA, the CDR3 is TGTGCCAGCAGCTTGGAGGGAGCGGGACCTTTCTTT. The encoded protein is CASSLEGAGPFF.

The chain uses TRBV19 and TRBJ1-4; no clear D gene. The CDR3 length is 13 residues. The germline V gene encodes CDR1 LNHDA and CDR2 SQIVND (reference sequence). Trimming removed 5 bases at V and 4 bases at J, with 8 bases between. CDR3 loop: CASSRGLNEKLFF. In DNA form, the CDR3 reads TGTGCCAGTAGTCGAGGGCTTAATGAAAAACTGTTTTTT.

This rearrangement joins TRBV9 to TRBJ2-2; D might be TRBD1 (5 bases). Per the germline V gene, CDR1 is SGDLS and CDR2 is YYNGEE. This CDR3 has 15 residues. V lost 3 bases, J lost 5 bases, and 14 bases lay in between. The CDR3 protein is CASSDSTVRTGELFF. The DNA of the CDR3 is TGTGCCAGCAGCGATTCGACAGTTAGGACCGGGGAGCTGTTTTTT.